The present T cell receptor beta chain was sequenced within a study of post-analysis software for immune sequencing data. Every TCR beta cDNA library bore unique molecular identifiers. T cells numbering roughly 0.95 to 10 million yielded 450,000 to 600,000 cDNA molecules. One entry per CDR3 protein, called by TCRdb with MiXCR from the PCR reads. The table has about 620,000 distinct CDR3 sequences, roughly 40% seen once. Whole-study findings and limits: Higher frequency in patients than in controls was seen for about 5 TRBV segments, with TRBV5-6, TRBV5-1 and TRBV20-1 among them. Samples sharing a preparation batch grouped tightly together when assessed by F measure. Normalized Chao1 diversity was significantly reduced in patients versus controls.

Trimming removed 6 bases from V and 1 base from J, with 12 bases in between. CDR3 size: 14 residues. Regarding this clonotype: Its antigen is still unknown.

The chain joins TRBV12-3 or TRBV12-4 to TRBJ1-1, with D possibly matching TRBD1 (6 bases). The TCR comes from a girl aged 5-17 years with multiple sclerosis. The sequenced sample consisted of blood. CDR3 protein: CASSRTVTNTEAFF. The CDR3 DNA follows: TGTGCCAGCAGCCGGACAGTTACGAACACTGAAGCTTTCTTT.